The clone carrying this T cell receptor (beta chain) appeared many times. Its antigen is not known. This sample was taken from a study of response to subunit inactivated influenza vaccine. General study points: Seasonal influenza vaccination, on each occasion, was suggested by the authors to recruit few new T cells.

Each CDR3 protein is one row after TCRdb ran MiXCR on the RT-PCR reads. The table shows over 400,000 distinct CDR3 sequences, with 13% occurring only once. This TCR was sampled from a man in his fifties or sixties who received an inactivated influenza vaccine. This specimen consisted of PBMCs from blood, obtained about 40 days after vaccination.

The CDR3 protein is CASSPIGTSYEQYF. CDR3 DNA: TGCGCCAGCAGCCCCATCGGGACTAGCTACGAGCAGTACTTC. The V and J genes are TRBV5-1 and TRBJ2-7; the match to TRBD2 covers 8 bases. The ends lost 4 bases at V and 3 bases at J; junction bases unmatched: 6. Looked up from germline, CDR1 is SGHRS and CDR2 is YFSETQ. The CDR3 sequence is 14 residues long.